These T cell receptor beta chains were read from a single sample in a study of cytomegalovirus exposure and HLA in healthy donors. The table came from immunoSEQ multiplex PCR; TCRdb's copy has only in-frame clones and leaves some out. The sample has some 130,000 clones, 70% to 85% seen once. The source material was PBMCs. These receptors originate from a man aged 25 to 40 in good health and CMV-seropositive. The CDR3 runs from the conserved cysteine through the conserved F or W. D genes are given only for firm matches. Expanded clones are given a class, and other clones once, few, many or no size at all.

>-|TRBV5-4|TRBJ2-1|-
CASSSVSPSGEQFF
TGTGCCAGCAGCAGTGTGAGTCCTTCGGGTGAGCAGTTCTTC
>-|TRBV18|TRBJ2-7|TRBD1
CASSPTGGEYEQYF
TGTGCCAGCTCACCGACAGGGGGCGAATACGAGCAGTACTTC
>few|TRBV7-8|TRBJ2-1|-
CASSLVGNEQFF
TGTGCCAGCAGCTTAGTCGGTAATGAGCAGTTCTTC
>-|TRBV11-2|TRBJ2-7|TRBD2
CASSPFGREGNEQYF
TGTGCCAGCAGCCCCTTTGGGCGGGAGGGTAACGAGCAGTACTTC
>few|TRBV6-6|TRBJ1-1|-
CASPGTQNTEAFF
TGTGCCAGCCCAGGGACACAGAACACTGAAGCTTTCTTT
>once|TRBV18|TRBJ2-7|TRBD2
CASSPLSGGAGEQYF
TGTGCCAGCTCACCACTGAGCGGGGGGGCCGGGGAGCAGTACTTC
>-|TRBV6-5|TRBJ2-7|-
CASSYAQGPTYEQYF
TGTGCCAGCAGTTATGCCCAGGGCCCCACCTACGAGCAGTACTTC
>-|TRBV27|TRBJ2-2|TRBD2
CASSQRLASTGELFF
TGTGCCAGCAGTCAGAGACTAGCGAGCACCGGGGAGCTGTTTTTT
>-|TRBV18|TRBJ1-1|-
CASSSLSGFERNTEAFF
TGTGCCAGCTCAAGCCTTAGCGGCTTCGAGAGGAACACTGAAGCTTTCTTT
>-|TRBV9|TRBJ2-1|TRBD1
CASSIGTGGENEQFF
TGTGCCAGCAGCATCGGGACAGGGGGCGAAAATGAGCAGTTCTTC
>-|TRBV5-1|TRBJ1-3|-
CASSLGQSSGNTIYF
TGCGCCAGCAGCTTAGGACAGAGCTCTGGAAACACCATATATTTT
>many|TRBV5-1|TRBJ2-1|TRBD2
CASSPWTSGRAWNEQFF
TGCGCCAGCAGCCCCTGGACTAGCGGGAGGGCGTGGAATGAGCAGTTCTTC
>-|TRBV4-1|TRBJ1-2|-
CASSHPGTPVVYTF
TGCGCCAGCAGCCACCCCGGGACACCGGTTGTCTACACCTTC
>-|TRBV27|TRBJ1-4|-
CASSLNNNEKLFF
TGTGCCAGCAGTTTAAATAATAATGAAAAACTGTTTTTT
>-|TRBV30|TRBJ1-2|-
CAWRAGSGYTF
TGTGCCTGGAGGGCAGGGTCCGGCTACACCTTC
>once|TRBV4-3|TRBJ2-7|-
CASSQDRPRIYEQYF
TGCGCCAGCAGCCAAGATCGCCCGAGAATCTACGAGCAGTACTTC
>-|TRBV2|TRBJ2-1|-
CASSWGDGNEQFF
TGTGCCAGCAGCTGGGGAGATGGGAATGAGCAGTTCTTC
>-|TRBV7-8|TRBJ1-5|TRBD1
CASNWGTGREPQHF
TGTGCCAGCAACTGGGGGACAGGACGGGAGCCCCAGCATTTT
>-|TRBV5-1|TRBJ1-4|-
CASSLAGTTTNEKLFF
TGCGCCAGCAGCTTGGCCGGGACAACGACTAATGAAAAACTGTTTTTT
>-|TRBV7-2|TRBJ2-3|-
CASSLDREDTQYF
TGTGCCAGCAGCTTAGATCGAGAAGATACGCAGTATTTT
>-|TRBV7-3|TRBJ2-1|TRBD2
CASSRGLAVYNEQFF
TGTGCCAGCAGCCGGGGACTAGCGGTATACAATGAGCAGTTCTTC
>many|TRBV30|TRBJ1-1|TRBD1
CAWGTGDTEAFF
TGTGCCTGGGGTACAGGGGACACTGAAGCTTTCTTT
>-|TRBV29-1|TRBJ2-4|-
CSVVGGDHIQYF
TGCAGCGTTGTAGGGGGGGATCACATTCAGTACTTC
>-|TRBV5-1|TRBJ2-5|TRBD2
CASKWGGLAGPTETQYF
TGCGCCAGCAAATGGGGGGGCCTAGCGGGACCCACAGAGACCCAGTACTTC
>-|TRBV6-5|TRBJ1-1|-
CASSLSSANTEAFF
TGTGCCAGCAGTTTGTCCAGCGCGAACACTGAAGCTTTCTTT
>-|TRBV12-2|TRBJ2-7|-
CASRLVVTGGHEQYF
TGTGCAAGTCGCTTAGTGGTGACAGGGGGCCACGAGCAGTACTTC
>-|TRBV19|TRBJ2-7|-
CASSSPMGVERYEQYF
TGTGCCAGTAGTTCCCCCATGGGTGTAGAGCGCTACGAGCAGTACTTC
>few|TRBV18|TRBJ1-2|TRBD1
CASSPMGQYGYTF
TGTGCCAGCTCACCGATGGGACAGTATGGCTACACCTTC
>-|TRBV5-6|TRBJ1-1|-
CASSWFQGNSEAFF
TGTGCCAGCAGCTGGTTTCAGGGGAACTCTGAAGCTTTCTTT
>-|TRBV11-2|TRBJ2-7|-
CASSFSPGDYEQYF
TGTGCCAGCAGCTTTTCCCCAGGTGACTACGAGCAGTACTTC
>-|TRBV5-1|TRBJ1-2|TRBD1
CASSLVLGQDGYTF
TGCGCCAGCAGCTTGGTGTTGGGACAGGATGGCTACACCTTC
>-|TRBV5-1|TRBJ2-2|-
CASSFGGLAGELFF
TGCGCCAGCAGCTTTGGGGGCCTGGCCGGGGAGCTGTTTTTT
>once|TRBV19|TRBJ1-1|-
CASAAGGPEAFF
TGTGCCAGTGCCGCCGGGGGACCTGAAGCTTTCTTT
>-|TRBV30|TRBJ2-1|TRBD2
CAWSTGTSDYNEQFF
TGTGCCTGGAGTACCGGGACTAGCGACTACAATGAGCAGTTCTTC
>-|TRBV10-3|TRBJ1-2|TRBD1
CAISVRGLSYGYTF
TGTGCCATCAGTGTGAGGGGGCTAAGCTATGGCTACACCTTC
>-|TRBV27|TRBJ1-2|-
CASSSTSSASYYGYTF
TGTGCCAGCAGTTCCACCTCATCCGCGTCTTACTATGGCTACACCTTC
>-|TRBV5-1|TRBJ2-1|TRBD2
CASTSGGGYNEQFF
TGCGCCAGCACGTCGGGAGGGGGTTACAATGAGCAGTTCTTC
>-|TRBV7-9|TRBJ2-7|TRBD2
CASSLAGLARTYEQYF
TGTGCCAGCAGCTTAGCGGGACTAGCGCGGACCTACGAGCAGTACTTC
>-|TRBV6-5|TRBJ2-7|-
CASSPGHSYEQYF
TGTGCCAGCAGCCCGGGACACTCCTACGAGCAGTACTTC